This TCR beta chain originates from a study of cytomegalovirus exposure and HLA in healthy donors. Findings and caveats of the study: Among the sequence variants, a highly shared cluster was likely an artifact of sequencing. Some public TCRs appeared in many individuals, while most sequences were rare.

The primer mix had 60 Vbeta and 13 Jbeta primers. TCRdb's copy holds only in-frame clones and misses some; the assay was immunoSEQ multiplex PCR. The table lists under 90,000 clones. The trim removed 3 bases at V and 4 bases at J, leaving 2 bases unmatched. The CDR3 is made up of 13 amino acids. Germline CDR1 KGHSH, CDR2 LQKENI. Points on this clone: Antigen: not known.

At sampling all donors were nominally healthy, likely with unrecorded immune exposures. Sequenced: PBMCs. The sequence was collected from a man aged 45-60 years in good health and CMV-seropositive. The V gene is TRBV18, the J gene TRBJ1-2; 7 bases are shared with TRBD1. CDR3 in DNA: TGTGCCAGCTCACCCAGGGACAGCTATGGCTACACCTTC. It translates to CASSPRDSYGYTF.